The 14 T cell receptor beta chains in this list originate from one sample, sequenced in a study of blood T cell repertoires in COVID-19. This table comes from immunoSEQ multiplex PCR, and its TCRdb copy is limited to in-frame clones, with some not included. The table includes over 200,000 clones, roughly 80% detected once. Sequencing input: peripheral blood. These receptors originate from a woman of 80 years or more with active or convalescent COVID-19.

This clone occurred once. CDR3 DNA sequence: TGTGCCAGCAGCGTAGGAGGGGCGGGAGGGCGGAGAGAGACCCAGTACTTC. Residues: CASSVGGAGGRRETQYF. J is TRBJ2-5 and V is TRBV9, with 9 bases matching TRBD2. Germline CDR1 reads SGDLS; CDR2 reads YYNGEE. CDR3 length equals 17 residues. V lost 0 bases and J lost 4; bases outside the gene matches: 10.

The J gene is TRBJ2-7, the V gene TRBV7-3; D remains ambiguous. CDR1 and CDR2 (germline): SGHTA, FQGTGA. CDR3 length: 15 residues. Trimming left V 5 bases short and J 5 bases short, with 19 bases between. The CDR3 DNA is TGTGCCAGCAGCCCATGGGCCCTATCCCTCGACGAGCAGTACTTC. It yields the protein CASSPWALSLDEQYF.

This rearrangement joins TRBV9 to TRBJ2-5, with TRBD2 matching over 12 bases. In germline, CDR1 is SGDLS, CDR2 YYNGEE. The CDR3 consists of 17 residues. V lost 0 bases and J lost 6; bases outside the gene matches: 9. In nucleotides, the CDR3 is TGTGCCAGCAGCGTAGGGCCTTCTAGCGGGAGGGAGAAGACCCAGTACTTC. Translating it yields CASSVGPSSGREKTQYF.

The genes are TRBV5-1 and TRBJ2-7; the D gene is possibly TRBD1 (6 bases). CDR1 and CDR2 from the germline V gene are SGHRS and YFSETQ. V lost 3 bases, J lost 7 bases, and 17 bases lay in between. This CDR3 has 14 residues. CDR3 in DNA: TGCGCCAGCAGCTCCGGCCAGGGGCCGTTTGAGCAGTACTTC. Protein sequence: CASSSGQGPFEQYF.

This clone was recorded once. The rearrangement links TRBV6-2 or TRBV6-3 to TRBJ2-7; maybe TRBD2 (6 bases). CDR1 and CDR2 from the germline V gene are MNHEY and SVGEGT. There are 13 residues in the CDR3. V lost 8 bases and J 11 bases, leaving 22 bases between the germline ends. CDR3: CASRWGLDGIEYF. In nucleotides, the CDR3 is TGTGCCAGCCGTTGGGGACTGGACGGTATCGAGTACTTC.

V and J are TRBV6-5 and TRBJ1-1; 7 nucleotides agree with TRBD1. V dropped 6 bases and J dropped 3; count of bases not matched to a gene: 4. This CDR3 spans 13 amino acids. Germline lookup yields CDR1 MNHEY and CDR2 SVGAGI. CDR3 coding DNA: TGTGCCAGCAGAACGACAGGGTACACTGAAGCTTTCTTT. Protein: CASRTTGYTEAFF.

This chain uses TRBV7-2 with TRBJ2-7; TRBD1 aligns across 7 bases. Unmatched junction bases numbered 14, after V lost 5 bases and J lost 4 bases. CDR1 and CDR2 (germline): SGHTA, FQGNSA. The CDR3 length is 16 residues. CDR3 bases: TGTGCCAGCAGCCACAATCCGACAGGGATTGGTTACGAGCAGTACTTC. This sequence encodes CASSHNPTGIGYEQYF. Filled out from reference TRBV7-2 and TRBJ2-7, the complete variable domain reads GAGVSQSPSNKVTEKGKDVELRCDPISGHTALYWYRQSLGQGLEFLIYFQGNSAPDKSGLPSDRFSAERTGGSVSTLTIQRTQQEDSAVYLCASSHNPTGIGYEQYFGPGTRLTVT.

The J gene is TRBJ2-3, the V gene TRBV5-1; perhaps TRBD2 as D (5 bases). Trimming took off 5 bases at V and 3 bases at J, with 16 bases between the two ends. The CDR3 spans 15 residues. The germline gives CDR1 SGHRS, CDR2 YFSETQ. As DNA, the CDR3 is TGCGCCAGCAGAATCGGACCGGGGTTAACAGATACGCAGTATTTT. As protein: CASRIGPGLTDTQYF.

The gene calls are TRBV18 and TRBJ2-2; 11 bases agree with TRBD2. The V segment lost 4 bases and the J segment 4 bases; nucleotides outside the gene matches: 2. The CDR3 loop spans 15 amino acids. The V gene's germline CDR1 is KGHSH and CDR2 LQKENI. CDR3 nucleotide sequence: TGTGCCAGCTCACTCGGGACTAGCGGCACCGGGGAGCTGTTTTTT. It is translated as CASSLGTSGTGELFF.

V is TRBV28 and J is TRBJ1-1; D gene unclear. The CDR3 sequence is 12 residues long. Germline assignment: CDR1 MDHEN and CDR2 SYDVKM. V was shortened by 3 bases and J by 4 bases, with 6 bases between the two germline ends. The CDR3 sequence is CASSLAPTEAFF. The DNA of the CDR3 is TGTGCCAGCAGTTTGGCCCCCACTGAAGCTTTCTTT.

The gene calls are TRBV5-4 and TRBJ1-2, with D possibly being TRBD1 (5 bases). Germline V CDR1 and CDR2: SGHNT, YYREEE (reference sequence). This CDR3 contains 12 residues. V lost 3 bases, J lost 8 bases, and 11 bases lay in between. The CDR3 DNA is TGTGCCAGCAGCTCGGCACAGGTCGGCTACACCTTC. Translated, it gives CASSSAQVGYTF.

This clone was seen a few times. The rearrangement joins TRBV19 to TRBJ1-5, with 10 bases identical to TRBD1. Germline V CDR1 and CDR2: LNHDA, SQIVND (reference sequence). V lost 5 bases to trimming and J lost 6 bases; unmatched junction nucleotides: 7. The CDR3 contains 15 residues. The CDR3 region is CASSAWTGGGQPQHF. CDR3 DNA sequence: TGTGCCAGTAGTGCCTGGACAGGGGGTGGTCAGCCCCAGCATTTT.

V usage is TRBV27 and J usage is TRBJ1-4, with unresolved D. The germline V gene has CDR1 MNHEY and CDR2 SMNVEV (reference sequence). CDR3 length: 15 amino acids. Trimming took 6 bases from V and 0 from J, leaving 11 bases between them. The CDR3: CASSSLGATNEKLFF. DNA for the CDR3: TGTGCCAGCAGCTCTCTCGGAGCAACTAATGAAAAACTGTTTTTT. Variable domain in full (rest from reference TRBV27 and TRBJ1-4): EAQVTQNPRYLITVTGKKLTVTCSQNMNHEYMSWYRQDPGLGLRQIYYSMNVEVTDKGDVPEGYKVSRKEKRNFPLILESPSPNQTSLYFCASSSLGATNEKLFFGSGTQLSVL.

The V call is TRBV5-8, the J call TRBJ2-3, with D perhaps matching TRBD1 (5 bases). CDR1 and CDR2 (germline): SGHTS, YDEGEE. The CDR3 has 16 residues. Trimming shortened V by 4 bases and J by 1 base, and 16 bases separated the two germline ends. The CDR3 bases are TGTGCCAGCAGCATAAAGGGGCCCTGGGGCACAGATACGCAGTATTTT. It specifies CASSIKGPWGTDTQYF.